Below are 7 T cell receptor beta chains sequenced from a single sample in a study of shared clonotypes between healthy human individuals. As defined, naive CD8 cells were CD45RO-negative and positively selected for CCR7, with terminally differentiated effector memory CD45RA+ cells excluded. Sequenced by immunoSEQ multiplex PCR; TCRdb stores in-frame clones only, minus some. The table shows about 820,000 clones, with more than 85% occurring only once. The specimen was naive CD8+ T cells sorted from blood. These receptors originate from a man in his thirties or forties in good health.

The chain has TRBV7-8 and TRBJ2-5; D is ambiguous. This CDR3 has 15 amino acids. V was cut by 5 bases and J by 0 bases, with 13 bases left in between. CDR1 is SGHVS, CDR2 FQNEAQ, per germline. The CDR3 sequence is CASSPTPTNQETQYF. As DNA, the CDR3 is TGTGCCAGCAGCCCGACACCTACTAACCAAGAGACCCAGTACTTC.

The V gene is TRBV9, the J gene TRBJ2-7; D is uncertain. In germline, CDR1 is SGDLS, CDR2 YYNGEE. The CDR3 spans 11 residues. V was pared by 2 bases and J by 4 bases, with 4 bases between. CDR3 region: CASSVIYEQYF. CDR3 DNA: TGTGCCAGCAGCGTTATATACGAGCAGTACTTC.

The chain couples TRBV2 to TRBJ1-5; TRBD1 aligns across 9 bases. With 3 bases clipped from V and 5 bases from J, the junction kept 5 bases outside the gene matches. CDR1 is SNHLY and CDR2 is FYNNEI in the germline V gene. The CDR3 has 15 amino acids. CDR3 in amino acids: CASSEGQGWDQPQHF. In DNA form, the CDR3 reads TGTGCCAGCAGTGAGGGACAGGGATGGGATCAGCCCCAGCATTTT.

The V call is TRBV19, the J call TRBJ2-1; 8 bases align to TRBD2. The CDR3 spans 15 residues. Trimming cost V 3 bases and J 7 bases; bases outside gene matches: 8. Germline loops: CDR1 LNHDA, CDR2 SQIVND (reference sequence). The CDR3, as DNA: TGTGCCAGTAGTATCTTGGCGGGAGGCGGGAATGAGCAGTTCTTC. It encodes CASSILAGGGNEQFF. The full variable domain, completed using reference TRBV19 and TRBJ2-1, is DGGITQSPKYLFRKEGQNVTLSCEQNLNHDAMYWYRQDPGQGLRLIYYSQIVNDFQKGDIAEGYSVSREKKESFPLTVTSAQKNPTAFYLCASSILAGGGNEQFFGPGTRLTVL.

J is TRBJ2-1 and V is TRBV4-1; 8 bases line up with TRBD2. CDR1 and CDR2 from the germline V gene are MGHRA and YSYEKL. Trimming removed 1 base from V and 11 bases from J; junction bases left unmatched: 4. The CDR3 is made up of 13 amino acids. In DNA, the CDR3 is TGCGCCAGCAGCCAAGGACTAGCGAGGAAGCAGTTCTTC. Protein product: CASSQGLARKQFF.

The chain joins TRBV13 to TRBJ2-5, with unresolved D. The V end was cut by 5 bases, the J end by 4 bases, with 14 bases between. CDR3 length: 14 amino acids. CDR1 is PRHDT, CDR2 FYEKMQ, per germline (reference sequence). The CDR3 reads CASSPPSNGETQYF. CDR3 DNA: TGTGCCAGCAGCCCCCCCAGTAACGGAGAGACCCAGTACTTC.

The gene calls are TRBV11-2 and TRBJ2-2; 7 bases agree with TRBD1. Germline V gene sequence: CDR1 SGHAT, CDR2 FQNNGV. Trimming cost V 1 base and J 3 bases; bases outside gene matches: 8. The CDR3 runs 17 residues. CDR3 coding DNA: TGTGCCAGCAGCTTAGGACGTACAGGGGTACACACCGGGGAGCTGTTTTTT. This sequence encodes CASSLGRTGVHTGELFF.